This record concerns one TCR beta chain sequence. Its antigen is unidentified. One end of the junction is discordant with germline, which a read error may explain. The entry originates in a study of T cell responses to AZD1222 COVID-19 vaccine. Study background: Whether given at about 4 or about 12 weeks, second doses were pooled. General study findings and limits: Compared with day 0, the breadth and depth of the Spike-specific TCR repertoire rose significantly after two doses of AZD1222. The span of vaccine-associated CD4 TCRs extended across spike, with dominance at 160-218 and 743-854.

Germline V gene data show CDR1 as SGHNT and CDR2 as YYREEE (reference sequence). The CDR3 is 13 residues long. Some clones are missing from TCRdb's copy, which holds only in-frame ones; the method was immunoSEQ multiplex PCR. The sample consists of around 120,000 clones, 92% of them appearing once. Here the sequenced sample was peripheral blood, taken on day 0 of AZD1222 vaccination. This receptor was obtained from an adult in good health. The genes are TRBV5-4 and TRBJ2-7; D is ambiguous. The CDR3 is CASNLRGSYEQYF. The CDR3 DNA sequence: TGTGCCAGCAACTTGAGAGGCTCCTACGAGCAGTACTTC.